The 8 T cell receptor beta chains below all came from one sample that was sequenced in a study of human T cells and chemical hapten exposure (dated by TCRdb to about 2021). Library creation used RACE. The sample was run on a NextSeq 500. Using fastp trimming at Q25 and MiXCR clonotype assembly, TCRdb reanalyzed the public sequencing data and kept in-frame beta chains. Every distinct CDR3 protein forms one entry, paired with its most common genes and DNA. Across this sample there are roughly 380,000 distinct CDR3 sequences, with 5.1% seen only once. The ten biggest clones cover 2% to 3% of the sample. Per the publication, the time point label means: pre-sensitization, week 0. The treatment or condition label corresponds to: therapeutic diphenylcyclopropenone sensitization with weekly scalp DPC. The sequencing here drew on whole blood, taken in connection with sensitization to the hapten diphenylcyclopropenone (DPC). The receptors were gathered from a woman in her forties or fifties with alopecia areata. Some clones in this sample may be carry-over from other donors' samples.

This clonotype has a handful of counts. V usage is TRBV27 and J usage is TRBJ2-7, with 9 bases fitting TRBD1. The CDR3 is 15 amino acids. The ends lost 3 bases at V and 2 bases at J; junction bases unmatched: 5. The V gene's germline CDR1 is MNHEY and CDR2 SMNVEV (reference sequence). The CDR3 region is CASSLGGTGPYEQYF. DNA of the CDR3: TGTGCCAGCAGTTTGGGGGGGACAGGGCCCTACGAGCAGTACTTC.

This clonotype has at least ten counts. J is TRBJ1-5 and V is TRBV5-6, with no clear D. This CDR3 is 14 amino acids long. Per germline, CDR1 SGHDT and CDR2 YYEEEE. The V end lost 0 bases, the J end lost 1 base, and 5 bases lay between the germline ends. The CDR3 spells CASSLGQSNQPQHF. The CDR3 bases are TGTGCCAGCAGCTTGGGGCAAAGCAATCAGCCCCAGCATTTT.

This clonotype has a handful of counts. The J gene is TRBJ1-1, the V gene TRBV29-1; D gene uncertain. V was trimmed by 3 bases and J by 3 bases, leaving 8 bases between them. The CDR3 totals 12 residues. Germline V CDR1 and CDR2: SQVTM, ANQGSEA. The CDR3 DNA reads TGCAGCGTTGACCGCGGTGACACTGAAGCTTTCTTT. Amino acid sequence: CSVDRGDTEAFF.

The table lists this clonotype with a few counts. The rearrangement uses TRBV9 and TRBJ1-3, with D possibly being TRBD1 (5 bases). Deletions cut 2 bases from V and 1 base from J, with 7 bases between. CDR3 length: 14 amino acids. Germline CDR1 SGDLS, CDR2 YYNGEE. CDR3: CASSVRGSGNTIYF. The CDR3 bases are TGTGCCAGCAGCGTTAGGGGTTCTGGAAACACCATATATTTT.

The rearrangement joins TRBV12-3 or TRBV12-4 to TRBJ1-1; 7 bases match TRBD1. V was clipped by 6 bases and J by 0 bases; unmatched bases: 4. This CDR3 comprises 14 residues. CDR3 amino acids: CASRQGTLNTEAFF. As DNA, the CDR3 is TGTGCCAGCAGACAGGGGACCCTGAACACTGAAGCTTTCTTT.

There are a few counts of this clonotype. V usage is TRBV7-2 and J usage is TRBJ1-2; 9 nucleotides line up with TRBD1. This CDR3 is built from 13 residues. Germline CDR1 is SGHTA and CDR2 is FQGNSA. V was pared by 6 bases and J by 6 bases, with 5 bases of the junction left unmatched. The CDR3 sequence is CASSKGQGDGYTF. In DNA, the CDR3 is TGTGCCAGCAGTAAGGGACAGGGAGATGGCTACACCTTC.

This clonotype was detected many times. The rearrangement links TRBV7-6 to TRBJ2-7; the match to TRBD2 covers 15 bases. Germline CDR1 reads SGHVS; CDR2 reads FNYEAQ. The CDR3 totals 18 residues. The V and J ends lost 5 bases and 1 base, in that order; junction bases with no gene match: 9. The CDR3 reads CASSQRTSGRARSYEQYF. CDR3 in DNA: TGTGCCAGCAGCCAACGGACTAGCGGGAGGGCCCGGTCCTACGAGCAGTACTTC.

The chain joins TRBV2 to TRBJ2-1, with 13 bases identical to TRBD2. Germline-derived CDR1 and CDR2 are SNHLY and FYNNEI. The trim removed 9 bases at V and 0 bases at J, leaving 8 bases unmatched. This CDR3 comprises 17 residues. Here the CDR3 reads CARGTSGTLSSYNEQFF. CDR3 sequence (DNA): TGTGCCAGAGGGACTAGCGGGACCCTAAGCTCCTACAATGAGCAGTTCTTC. Drawing the rest from reference TRBV2 and TRBJ2-1, the complete variable domain is EPEVTQTPSHQVTQMGQEVILRCVPISNHLYFYWYRQILGQKVEFLVSFYNNEISEKSEIFDDQFSVERPDGSNFTLKIRSTKLEDSAMYFCARGTSGTLSSYNEQFFGPGTRLTVL.